A single sample gave rise to the 26 T cell receptor beta chains below, sequenced in a study of monozygotic twins with inflammatory bowel disease. From the 5' RACE reads, TCRdb lists one entry per CDR3 protein and no DNA. This sample's table has around 380,000 distinct CDR3 sequences. Input material: blood. Receptors were obtained from a human donor with ulcerative colitis or Crohn's disease, or a healthy co-twin of an affected twin (not recorded which).

J is TRBJ1-1 and V is TRBV7-2. Looked up from germline, CDR1 is SGHTA and CDR2 is FQGNSA. The CDR3 has 16 residues. Here the CDR3 reads CASSLGQTFLNTEAFF.

The chain joins TRBV12-5 to TRBJ2-5; with no DNA, the TCRdb D assignment of TRBD1 cannot be verified. The germline V gene encodes CDR1 LGHNT and CDR2 FRNRAP. The CDR3 is made up of 15 amino acids. The CDR3 spells CASGFPRGCQETQYF.

This chain links TRBV3-1 with TRBJ1-1. Germline values: CDR1 LGHDT, CDR2 YNNKEL (reference sequence). The CDR3 covers 15 residues. The CDR3 sequence is CASSQLRSGNTEAFF.

The V call is TRBV24-1, the J call TRBJ2-1; there is no DNA to check the TCRdb D call of TRBD2. The germline V gene encodes CDR1 KGHDR and CDR2 SFDVKD. The CDR3 loop spans 13 amino acids. The CDR3 loop is CATRGDSDPEQFF.

V usage is TRBV28 and J usage is TRBJ1-2; TCRdb names TRBD1, which stays unverified in the absence of DNA. In germline, CDR1 is MDHEN, CDR2 SYDVKM. The CDR3 spans 15 residues. The CDR3 here is CASSLLPGQTRGYTF.

V usage is TRBV5-8 and J usage is TRBJ2-2; TCRdb's D gene call, TRBD1, goes unchecked for lack of DNA. Germline V CDR1 and CDR2: SGHTS, YDEGEE. The CDR3 extends over 17 amino acids. This chain's CDR3 is CASSLRRPGQGIGELFF. The complete variable domain, with remaining parts taken from reference TRBV5-8 and TRBJ2-2, reads EAGVTQSPTHLIKTRGQQATLRCSPISGHTSVYWYQQALGLGLQFLLWYDEGEERNRGNFPPRFSGRQFPNYSSELNVNALELEDSALYLCASSLRRPGQGIGELFFGEGSRLTVL.

CDR3: CASSYQRKAGETQYF. The chain combines TRBV6-2 or TRBV6-3 with TRBJ2-5; TCRdb selects TRBD2, and the lack of DNA leaves this call unchecked. Germline CDR1 reads MNHEY; CDR2 reads SVGEGT. CDR3 length: 15 amino acids.

The chain couples TRBV30 to TRBJ2-7; the TRBD2 assignment by TCRdb is unverifiable without DNA. Per the germline V gene, CDR1 is GTSNPN and CDR2 is SVGIG (reference sequence). The length of the CDR3 is 12 residues. CDR3 amino acids: CAWRRRGYPQYF.

The chain recombines TRBV12-3 or TRBV12-4 with TRBJ1-2; without DNA, the TCRdb call of TRBD1 cannot be checked. The CDR3 has 14 amino acids. CDR3 in amino acids: CASSLVPGQPAPKF.

The chain recombines TRBV20-1 with TRBJ1-1. This CDR3 has 11 amino acids. From germline, CDR1 is DFQATT and CDR2 SNEGSKA (reference sequence). The CDR3 is CFYRAPTEAFF.

This chain connects TRBV4-1 to TRBJ2-4. This CDR3 contains 14 residues. Looked up from germline, CDR1 is MGHRA and CDR2 is YSYEKL. Here the CDR3 reads CASSQVSGENIQYF.

J is TRBJ2-3 and V is TRBV29-1; the D call of TRBD1 rests on TCRdb alone, since no DNA is present to check it. This CDR3 spans 13 amino acids. Germline CDR1 reads SQVTM; CDR2 reads ANQGSEA. Here the CDR3 reads CSVSRGGTDTQYF.

The CDR3: CASSYLKKGEAFF. The chain joins TRBV6-5 to TRBJ1-1. The CDR3 loop spans 13 amino acids. Germline assignment: CDR1 MNHEY and CDR2 SVGAGI.

The gene calls are TRBV5-4 and TRBJ2-1; the TCRdb D gene call, TRBD1, has no DNA to confirm it. This CDR3 spans 15 amino acids. Germline V gene sequence: CDR1 SGHNT, CDR2 YYREEE (reference sequence). The CDR3 sequence: CASRRGQGKLNEQFF.

The V call is TRBV27, the J call TRBJ1-4; TCRdb gives TRBD1 as the D gene, but with no DNA this cannot be confirmed. The CDR3 spans 15 residues. The germline CDR1 and CDR2 sequences are MNHEY and SMNVEV (reference sequence). CDR3 sequence reads: CASSLRGTTREKLFF.

V usage is TRBV25-1 and J usage is TRBJ1-1. Germline CDR1 reads MGHDK; CDR2 reads SYGVNS. The CDR3 length is 14 residues. The CDR3 reads CASSPYIPTTEAFF.

The V call is TRBV10-3, the J call TRBJ2-1; TCRdb designates TRBD2, a call that cannot be tested without DNA. The CDR3 is made up of 14 amino acids. Germline V gives CDR1 ENHRY, CDR2 SYGVKD. The CDR3 spells CAISEGRLPNEQFF.

The chain joins TRBV20-1 to TRBJ2-3; TCRdb's D call of TRBD2 is untestable without DNA. Germline V gives CDR1 DFQATT, CDR2 SNEGSKA (reference sequence). The CDR3 consists of 16 residues. The CDR3 loop is CSARGTSGISTDTQYF.

The V call is TRBV5-1, the J call TRBJ1-6; TCRdb returns TRBD1, unconfirmable since there is no DNA. CDR3 length: 15 amino acids. Germline V CDR1 and CDR2: SGHRS, YFSETQ. The CDR3 sequence: CASSTGTATNSPLHF.

The J gene is TRBJ2-1, the V gene TRBV20-1; TCRdb calls TRBD2, which cannot be checked without DNA. Germline V gene lookup returns CDR1 DFQATT and CDR2 SNEGSKA (reference sequence). CDR3 size: 15 residues. The chain's CDR3 is CSARLAGGPNNEQFF.

The V and J genes are TRBV12-3 or TRBV12-4 and TRBJ2-2. The CDR3 has 12 residues. The CDR3 loop reads CASSLGRGELFF.

CDR3 in amino acids: CSARDDGISGNTIYF. The rearrangement joins TRBV20-1 to TRBJ1-3; TCRdb's assignment of TRBD1 cannot be checked, as there is no DNA. The CDR3 has 15 residues. Germline V gives CDR1 DFQATT, CDR2 SNEGSKA (reference sequence).

This rearrangement joins TRBV6-2 or TRBV6-3 to TRBJ2-7; TCRdb indicates TRBD2, and absent DNA this call remains unverified. The CDR3 has 16 amino acids. Per germline, CDR1 MNHEY and CDR2 SVGEGT. The CDR3 here is CASSYYRLLSRYEQYF.

The chain has TRBV10-3 and TRBJ2-5. Per germline, CDR1 ENHRY and CDR2 SYGVKD. The CDR3 is 12 residues long. CDR3 sequence: CAISSGQETQYF.

This chain uses TRBV20-1 with TRBJ1-2; TCRdb outputs TRBD1, but without DNA this stays unchecked. The length of the CDR3 is 15 residues. Per the germline V gene, CDR1 is DFQATT and CDR2 is SNEGSKA (reference sequence). The CDR3 here is CSAPRPGGADYGYTF.

The genes are TRBV5-8 and TRBJ1-3; as DNA is missing, the TRBD1 call by TCRdb cannot be tested. CDR3 length: 16 residues. Germline assignment: CDR1 SGHTS and CDR2 YDEGEE. Here the CDR3 reads CASSLRGRHSGNTIYF.